These T cell receptor beta chains were read from a single sample in a study of cytomegalovirus exposure and HLA in healthy donors. Profiled with immunoSEQ multiplex PCR; TCRdb holds only in-frame clones, not every one. The sample lists over 250,000 clones; about nine tenths were seen once. The sequenced sample consisted of PBMCs. Receptor source: a man aged 40-55 years in good health and CMV-seropositive. Each CDR3 is given with its conserved first and last residue. D genes are given only for firm matches. Expanded clones are given a class, and other clones once, few, many or no size at all.

-	TRBJ1-2	-	TRBV4-3	15	CASSQGNGGYYGYTF	TGCGCCAGCAGCCAAGGTAACGGCGGTTACTATGGCTACACCTTC
-	TRBJ2-1	TRBD2	TRBV30	19	CAWNFPSSGRARKNNEQFF	TGTGCCTGGAATTTTCCGTCTAGCGGGAGAGCCCGCAAGAACAATGAGCAGTTCTTC
-	TRBJ2-5	-	TRBV2	13	CASSDLWPRTQYF	TGTGCCAGCAGTGACTTATGGCCACGGACCCAGTACTTC
-	TRBJ2-7	-	TRBV6-5	15	CASSYSRVRDYEQYF	TGTGCCAGCAGTTACTCCCGGGTGAGGGACTACGAGCAGTACTTC
-	TRBJ1-1	-	TRBV28	13	CASSLYEVTEAFF	TGTGCCAGCAGTTTATACGAGGTTACTGAAGCTTTCTTT
-	TRBJ1-1	TRBD1	TRBV19	12	CASSGQGSEAFF	TGTGCCAGTAGTGGACAGGGTAGTGAAGCTTTCTTT
few	TRBJ1-2	-	TRBV5-8	15	CASSFPERANYGYTF	TGTGCCAGCAGCTTCCCCGAGCGAGCTAACTATGGCTACACCTTC
-	TRBJ1-1	TRBD1	TRBV5-4	15	CASSLIGTGGTEAFF	TGTGCCAGCAGCCTGATCGGGACAGGGGGCACTGAAGCTTTCTTT
-	TRBJ1-5	TRBD1	TRBV19	15	CASSIPGQVRQPQHF	TGTGCCAGTAGTATACCCGGACAGGTTCGCCAGCCCCAGCATTTT
-	TRBJ1-1	-	TRBV6-1	13	CASSGPGSREAFF	TGTGCCAGCAGTGGTCCGGGGTCTCGTGAAGCTTTCTTT
few	TRBJ2-7	TRBD1	TRBV7-6	15	CASSPDRGHVYEQYF	TGTGCCAGCAGCCCAGACAGGGGGCACGTTTACGAGCAGTACTTC
-	TRBJ2-1	-	TRBV5-4	13	CASSPQSSDEQFF	TGTGCCAGCAGCCCGCAATCTAGCGATGAGCAGTTCTTC
-	TRBJ1-2	TRBD1	TRBV27	14	CASSRTGMDYGYTF	TGTGCCAGCAGCCGGACAGGGATGGACTATGGCTACACCTTC
-	TRBJ2-3	TRBD1	TRBV30	15	CAWTGTGTSTDTQYF	TGTGCCTGGACAGGGACAGGAACCAGCACAGATACGCAGTATTTT
once	TRBJ2-7	-	TRBV9	15	CASSVPGDKGYEQYF	TGTGCCAGCAGCGTCCCTGGAGACAAGGGGTACGAGCAGTACTTC
few	TRBJ1-1	-	TRBV6-6	12	CASSLTGLEAFF	TGTGCCAGCAGTTTAACAGGGCTTGAAGCTTTCTTT
-	TRBJ2-6	TRBD1	TRBV27	18	CASSFQGQINSGANVLTF	TGTGCCAGCAGTTTCCAGGGACAGATAAACTCTGGGGCCAACGTCCTGACTTTC
-	TRBJ2-7	TRBD1	TRBV4-1	14	CASSPGTGVYEQYF	TGCGCCAGCAGTCCCGGGACAGGGGTTTACGAGCAGTACTTC
-	TRBJ2-7	TRBD1	TRBV7-6	19	CASSLGGAPTGGHSYEQYF	TGTGCCAGCAGCTTAGGGGGGGCCCCCACAGGGGGCCACTCCTACGAGCAGTACTTC
-	TRBJ2-5	-	TRBV4-1	13	CASSLGAQETQYF	TGCGCCAGCAGCCTCGGAGCCCAAGAGACCCAGTACTTC
-	TRBJ1-2	-	TRBV7-9	14	CASSLTVGGYGYTF	TGTGCCAGCAGCTTGACCGTGGGGGGCTATGGCTACACCTTC
-	TRBJ2-5	-	TRBV5-1	12	CASMGSLTEQYF	TGCGCCAGCATGGGTTCCTTAACGGAGCAGTACTTC
once	TRBJ2-7	-	TRBV7-2	14	CASSLGGSTYEQYF	TGTGCCAGCAGCTTAGGCGGCTCCACCTACGAGCAGTACTTC
-	TRBJ2-7	TRBD1	TRBV10-3	14	CAISEWTGISEQYF	TGTGCCATCAGTGAGTGGACAGGGATCAGCGAGCAGTACTTC
once	TRBJ2-5	-	TRBV4-1	15	CASSQAPGRGETQYF	TGCGCCAGCAGCCAGGCCCCTGGGAGAGGAGAGACCCAGTACTTC
once	TRBJ2-5	-	TRBV7-2	14	CASSQSGGGETQYF	TGTGCCAGCAGCCAGTCCGGGGGAGGAGAGACCCAGTACTTC
-	TRBJ2-7	TRBD2	TRBV28	14	CASRRLAGLYEQYF	TGTGCCAGCAGACGACTAGCGGGTCTCTACGAGCAGTACTTC
-	TRBJ2-7	-	TRBV5-1	14	CASSLRPQGYEQYF	TGCGCCAGCAGCTTGCGACCCCAGGGCTACGAGCAGTACTTC
-	TRBJ1-2	-	TRBV4-1	16	CASSQDEQGVDYGYTF	TGCGCCAGCAGCCAGGATGAACAGGGAGTAGACTATGGCTACACCTTC
few	TRBJ2-3	-	TRBV5-1	14	CASSPREIRDTQYF	TGCGCCAGCAGCCCCAGGGAAATCAGAGATACGCAGTATTTT
-	TRBJ1-1	TRBD1	TRBV7-9	15	CSSSQTGQGTVEAFF	TGTTCCAGCAGCCAAACTGGACAGGGAACGGTTGAAGCTTTCTTT
once	TRBJ2-6	TRBD1	TRBV28	18	CASRDTTGSTSGANVLTF	TGTGCCAGCAGGGATACGACAGGGTCTACCTCTGGGGCCAACGTCCTGACTTTC
-	TRBJ1-5	-	TRBV5-1	13	CASSTGPAQPQHF	TGCGCCAGCAGCACAGGACCGGCTCAGCCCCAGCATTTT
-	TRBJ2-5	-	TRBV29-1	15	CSVELTGWRQETQYF	TGCAGCGTTGAGCTAACAGGGTGGCGGCAAGAGACCCAGTACTTC
-	TRBJ2-3	-	TRBV5-1	13	CASSLAYTDTQYF	TGCGCCAGCAGCTTGGCGTACACAGATACGCAGTATTTT
-	TRBJ2-1	TRBD2	TRBV11-2	17	CASSLDLVAGEYNEQFF	TGTGCCAGCAGCTTAGATCTGGTAGCGGGAGAATACAATGAGCAGTTCTTC
-	TRBJ2-3	TRBD2	TRBV18	16	CASSPPTSGRTDTQYF	TGTGCCAGCTCACCACCCACTAGCGGGAGAACAGATACGCAGTATTTT
-	TRBJ1-4	TRBD1	TRBV7-9	17	CSSSSGGFGTGMGKLFF	TGTTCCAGCAGTTCAGGAGGTTTTGGGACAGGAATGGGGAAACTGTTTTTT
few	TRBJ1-1	-	TRBV7-6	13	CASSLAQNTEAFF	TGTGCCAGCAGCTTAGCACAGAACACTGAAGCTTTCTTT
-	TRBJ2-7	-	TRBV7-9	16	CASSLAGGTLSYEQYF	TGTGCCAGCAGCTTAGCGGGCGGGACCCTCTCCTACGAGCAGTACTTC
-	TRBJ2-7	-	TRBV4-1	13	CASSQGQRYEQYF	TGCGCCAGCAGCCAAGGACAGAGATACGAGCAGTACTTC
-	TRBJ1-1	TRBD1	TRBV5-1	14	CASRGDRVNTEAFF	TGCGCCAGCAGGGGGGACAGAGTGAACACTGAAGCTTTCTTT
-	TRBJ2-2	TRBD2	TRBV5-4	15	CASSRGTKNTGELFF	TGTGCCAGCAGCCGCGGGACTAAGAACACCGGGGAGCTGTTTTTT
-	TRBJ1-4	-	TRBV7-9	14	CASSLGVRNEKLFF	TGTGCCAGCTCCCTGGGAGTACGAAATGAAAAACTGTTTTTT
-	TRBJ2-3	TRBD2	TRBV9	15	CASSATAGGPDTQYF	TGTGCCAGCAGCGCGACTGCGGGAGGGCCAGATACGCAGTATTTT
-	TRBJ2-3	-	TRBV5-5	16	CASSLLGTLNTDTQYF	TGTGCCAGCAGCTTGCTGGGGACATTGAACACAGATACGCAGTATTTT
-	TRBJ2-7	-	TRBV11-2	16	CASSLRKAVLSYEQYF	TGTGCCAGCAGCTTAAGGAAGGCGGTCCTCTCCTACGAGCAGTACTTC
few	TRBJ1-1	-	TRBV29-1	15	CSVVGASRVNTEAFF	TGCAGCGTTGTGGGTGCCTCGAGGGTGAACACTGAAGCTTTCTTT
-	TRBJ2-6	TRBD2	TRBV18	19	CASSRGEASGSSGANVLTF	TGTGCCAGCTCACGAGGGGAGGCTAGCGGGAGTTCTGGGGCCAACGTCCTGACTTTC
-	TRBJ2-5	-	TRBV5-4	16	CASINLDSPDGVTQYF	TGTGCCAGCATAAACTTGGACAGCCCTGACGGGGTGACCCAGTACTTC
-	TRBJ2-7	TRBD1	TRBV13	15	CASSFPRQGSREQYF	TGTGCCAGCAGCTTTCCTAGACAGGGAAGTCGGGAGCAGTACTTC
-	TRBJ2-3	TRBD1	TRBV7-8	15	CASSLGDRREDTQYF	TGTGCCAGCAGCTTAGGGGACAGGAGGGAAGATACGCAGTATTTT
-	TRBJ2-7	-	TRBV28	17	CASSPVARLGGTYEQYF	TGTGCCAGCAGTCCGGTGGCCCGCTTGGGGGGAACCTACGAGCAGTACTTC
-	TRBJ1-3	-	TRBV28	14	CASSLLVSGNTIYF	TGTGCCAGCAGTTTACTTGTATCTGGAAACACCATATATTTT
-	TRBJ1-5	TRBD1	TRBV19	15	CASSRGQGLNQPQHF	TGTGCCAGTAGTAGAGGACAGGGGCTCAATCAGCCCCAGCATTTT
-	TRBJ1-5	-	TRBV7-8	14	CASSLVQANQPQHF	TGTGCCAGCAGCTTAGTCCAGGCTAATCAGCCCCAGCATTTT